This T cell receptor beta chain was captured in a study of T cells after yellow fever vaccination. For the study at large: Based on CD3, CD45RA, CCR7 and CD95, EM, EMRA, CM and Tscm memory subsets were sorted. Study-wide findings and caveats: At 95% to 96% for CD4 and over 80% for CD8, most primary-vaccination clones showed up again after the booster.

TCRdb used MiXCR to reprocess the 5' RACE reads, holding one entry per CDR3 protein. The sample consists of tens of thousands of distinct CDR3 sequences, 4% to 5% of them appearing once. This CDR3 is built from 13 residues. Per germline, CDR1 SNHLY and CDR2 FYNNEI. The V segment lost 10 bases and the J segment 0 bases; nucleotides outside the gene matches: 6. This receptor was obtained from a man between 18 and 29 years old who received the YFV17D yellow fever vaccine. The sequencing used PBMCs, either bulk or a sorted T-cell subset (CD4+, CD8+, memory, or dextramer-sorted; not recorded which), collected on the day of the yellow fever booster vaccination. This chain links TRBV2 with TRBJ2-7; 7 bases line up with TRBD1. The DNA for the CDR3 is TGTGCCATCACCGGGACAGACTCCTACGAGCAGTACTTC. This sequence encodes CAITGTDSYEQYF.